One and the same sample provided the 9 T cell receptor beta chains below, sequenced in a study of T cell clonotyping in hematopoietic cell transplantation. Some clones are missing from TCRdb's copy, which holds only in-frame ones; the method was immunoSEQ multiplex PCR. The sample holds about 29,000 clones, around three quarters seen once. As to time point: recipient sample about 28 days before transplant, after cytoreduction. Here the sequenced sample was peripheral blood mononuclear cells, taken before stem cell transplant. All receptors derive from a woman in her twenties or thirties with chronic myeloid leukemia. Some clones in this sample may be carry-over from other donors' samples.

The CDR3 bases are TGTGCCATCGCACCCGGAGGTATCTACGAGCAGTACTTC. Encoded protein: CAIAPGGIYEQYF. The chain has TRBV10-3 and TRBJ2-7; tentative D call: TRBD2 (5 bases). Trimming cost V 8 bases and J 3 bases, with 14 bases left between them. Germline V gene lookup returns CDR1 ENHRY and CDR2 SYGVKD. The CDR3 runs to 13 residues.

DNA for the CDR3: TGTGCCAGCAGTTATTCTGGGGCAACTATGAACACTGAAGCTTTCTTT. Translating gives CASSYSGATMNTEAFF. The chain is built from TRBV6-5 and TRBJ1-1, with TRBD1 as a possible D gene (5 bases). The CDR3 is 16 amino acids. V was trimmed by 3 bases and J by 0 bases, leaving 14 bases between them. Germline values: CDR1 MNHEY, CDR2 SVGAGI.

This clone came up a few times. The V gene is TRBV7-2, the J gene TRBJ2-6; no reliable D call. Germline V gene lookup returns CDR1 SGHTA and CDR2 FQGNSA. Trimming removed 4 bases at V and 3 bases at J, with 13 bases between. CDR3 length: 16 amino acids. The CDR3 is CASSSVGSLGANVLTF. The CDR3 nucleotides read TGTGCCAGCAGCTCCGTGGGTAGTCTTGGGGCCAACGTCCTGACTTTC.

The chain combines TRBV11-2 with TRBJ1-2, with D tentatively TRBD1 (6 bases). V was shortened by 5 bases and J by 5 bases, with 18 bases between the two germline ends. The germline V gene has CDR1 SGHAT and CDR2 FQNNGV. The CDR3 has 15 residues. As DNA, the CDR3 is TGTGCCAGCAGCCCGGGGGGGGGCACAGAGTATGGCTACACCTTC. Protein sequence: CASSPGGGTEYGYTF.

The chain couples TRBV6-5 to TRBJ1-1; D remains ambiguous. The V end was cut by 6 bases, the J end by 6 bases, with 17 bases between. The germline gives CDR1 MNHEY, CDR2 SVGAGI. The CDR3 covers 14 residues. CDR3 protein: CASSLNTIQAEAFF. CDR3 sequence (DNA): TGTGCCAGCAGCCTTAATACGATCCAGGCTGAAGCTTTCTTT.

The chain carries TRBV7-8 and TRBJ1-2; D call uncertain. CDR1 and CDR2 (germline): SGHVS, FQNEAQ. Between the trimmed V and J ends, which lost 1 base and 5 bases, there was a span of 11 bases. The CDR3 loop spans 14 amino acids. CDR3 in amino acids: CASSLETGTYGYTF. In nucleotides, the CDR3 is TGTGCCAGCAGCTTAGAAACCGGAACGTATGGCTACACCTTC.

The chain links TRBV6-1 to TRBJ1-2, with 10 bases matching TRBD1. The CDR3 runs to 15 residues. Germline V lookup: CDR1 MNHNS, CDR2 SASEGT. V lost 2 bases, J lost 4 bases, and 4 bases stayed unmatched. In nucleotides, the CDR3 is TGTGCCAGCAGTGAAATGGGACAGGGGTTCTATGGCTACACCTTC. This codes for CASSEMGQGFYGYTF.

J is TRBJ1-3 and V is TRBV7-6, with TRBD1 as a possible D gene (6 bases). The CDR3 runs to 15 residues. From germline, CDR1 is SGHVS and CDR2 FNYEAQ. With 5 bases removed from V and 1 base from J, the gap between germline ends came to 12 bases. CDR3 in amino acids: CASSEGGWSGNTIYF. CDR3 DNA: TGTGCCAGCAGCGAGGGGGGTTGGTCTGGAAACACCATATATTTT. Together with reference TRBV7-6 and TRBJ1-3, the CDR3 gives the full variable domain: GAGVSQSPRYKVTKRGQDVALRCDPISGHVSLYWYRQALGQGPEFLTYFNYEAQQDKSGLPNDRFSAERPEGSISTLTIQRTEQRDSAMYRCASSEGGWSGNTIYFGEGSWLTVV.

CDR3 coding DNA: TGTGCCAGCGTTCCCGGGGGGAGTCAGCCCCAGCATTTT. This codes for CASVPGGSQPQHF. V and J are TRBV6-6 and TRBJ1-5; a weak D match, TRBD1 (5 bases). The CDR3 has 13 amino acids. Germline V gene sequence: CDR1 MNHNY, CDR2 SVGAGI (reference sequence). The V gene lost 8 bases and the J gene lost 6 bases, with 14 bases spanning the gap.